A single sample is the source of the 7 T cell receptor beta chains below, sequenced in a study of CD8 T cells in ankylosing spondylitis. Study observations and caveats: A TCR beta motif of about eight highly homologous variants appeared characteristic of ankylosing spondylitis blood.

TCRdb redid the calling of the 5' RACE reads with MiXCR, one entry per CDR3 protein. The table includes 350,000 to 550,000 distinct CDR3 sequences, around 26% detected once. No antigen is known for these receptors. What was sequenced was blood, either unsorted or a sorted T cell fraction (not recorded which). These receptors were obtained from a male donor with ankylosing spondylitis.

In its sample, this clonotype was seen a few times. The chain carries TRBV19 and TRBJ2-1; no clear D gene. The CDR3 is 14 amino acids. Germline CDR1 is LNHDA and CDR2 is SQIVND (reference sequence). The V end lost 1 base, the J end lost 9 bases, and 13 bases lay between the germline ends. CDR3 sequence: CASSIAGPRSEQFF. CDR3 nucleotides: TGTGCCAGTAGTATAGCGGGCCCCCGGAGTGAGCAGTTCTTC.

This clonotype has only a few counts. This chain joins TRBV20-1 and TRBJ2-1; D is ambiguous. Germline V gene data show CDR1 as DFQATT and CDR2 as SNEGSKA (reference sequence). The CDR3 length is 12 residues. Trimming shortened V by 0 bases and J by 9 bases, and 9 bases separated the two germline ends. The CDR3 is CSARDLPGEQFF. CDR3 sequence (DNA): TGCAGTGCTAGAGATCTCCCCGGTGAGCAGTTCTTC.

This clonotype was picked up a small number of times. The J gene is TRBJ2-7, the V gene TRBV7-9; D may be TRBD1 or TRBD2 (5 bases each). Germline values: CDR1 SEHNR, CDR2 FQNEAQ (reference sequence). This CDR3 is built from 17 residues. Trimming shortened V by 3 bases and J by 0 bases, and 18 bases separated the two germline ends. The CDR3 protein is CASSFTPGRGSSYEQYF. The CDR3 DNA reads as TGTGCCAGCAGCTTTACCCCGGGACGAGGAAGCTCCTACGAGCAGTACTTC.

The chain is built from TRBV20-1 and TRBJ2-7, with TRBD2 identical over 14 bases. CDR1 is DFQATT and CDR2 is SNEGSKA in the germline V gene (reference sequence). The trim removed 0 bases at V and 6 bases at J, leaving 7 bases unmatched. The CDR3 loop spans 16 amino acids. CDR3 region: CSARDEGLAGEAEQYF. The CDR3 region has the DNA TGCAGTGCTAGAGATGAGGGACTAGCGGGAGAGGCCGAGCAGTACTTC.

This clonotype was counted a few times. This chain connects TRBV7-6 to TRBJ1-1; no definite D call. The CDR3 contains 16 residues. Trimming removed 1 base at V and 4 bases at J, with 16 bases between. Germline CDR1 reads SGHVS; CDR2 reads FNYEAQ. CDR3 sequence (DNA): TGTGCCAGCAGCTTAGGGGGTATAGGGATGGGCACTGAAGCTTTCTTT. Its protein product is CASSLGGIGMGTEAFF. Combining the CDR3 with reference TRBV7-6 and TRBJ1-1 gives the whole variable domain GAGVSQSPRYKVTKRGQDVALRCDPISGHVSLYWYRQALGQGPEFLTYFNYEAQQDKSGLPNDRFSAERPEGSISTLTIQRTEQRDSAMYRCASSLGGIGMGTEAFFGQGTRLTVV.

V usage is TRBV6-1 and J usage is TRBJ1-3, with D tentatively TRBD1 (5 bases). The V gene lost 0 bases and the J gene lost 4 bases, with 7 bases spanning the gap. The CDR3 is 14 amino acids. Per the germline V gene, CDR1 is MNHNS and CDR2 is SASEGT. The CDR3 sequence: CASSEAGGGNTIYF. CDR3 in DNA: TGTGCCAGCAGTGAAGCGGGGGGAGGAAACACCATATATTTT.

This clonotype was recorded a few times. The gene calls are TRBV10-3 and TRBJ2-1; TRBD2 aligns across 9 bases. CDR3 size: 18 residues. Germline assignment: CDR1 ENHRY and CDR2 SYGVKD. The V and J ends lost 2 bases and 8 bases, in that order; junction bases with no gene match: 16. The CDR3 sequence is CAISETYAVAGDEDEQFF. The CDR3 DNA reads as TGTGCCATCAGTGAGACCTACGCGGTAGCGGGAGATGAGGATGAGCAGTTCTTC.